A single sample is the source of the 30 T cell receptor beta chains below, sequenced in a study of cytomegalovirus exposure and HLA in healthy donors. Primers: 60 Vbeta forward and 13 Jbeta reverse. Clones were read by immunoSEQ multiplex PCR, and TCRdb kept only the in-frame ones, dropping some. The profile covers some 140,000 clones, with about 80% appearing a single time and approximately 1.3% taken by the ten largest. The material sequenced was PBMCs. Receptors originate from a male donor in good health and CMV-seropositive.

The chain has TRBV7-6 and TRBJ2-5; D is possibly TRBD2 (6 bases). Between the trimmed V and J ends, which lost 5 bases and 4 bases, there was a span of 14 bases. There are 14 residues in the CDR3. Germline V CDR1 and CDR2: SGHVS, FNYEAQ. CDR3 sequence: CASSPSGVGETQYF. The CDR3 bases are TGTGCCAGCAGCCCCTCGGGAGTTGGAGAGACCCAGTACTTC.

The chain has TRBV28 and TRBJ2-7, with TRBD1 identical over 8 bases. V shed 9 bases and J 5 bases; nucleotides not matched to a gene: 6. The germline V gene has CDR1 MDHEN and CDR2 SYDVKM. This CDR3 has 12 residues. The CDR3 DNA sequence: TGTGCCAGTCAGACAGGGGCCCACGAGCAGTACTTC. This codes for CASQTGAHEQYF.

This chain links TRBV13 with TRBJ1-2; 8 bases match TRBD1. J was trimmed by 7 bases and V by 3 bases; bases with no gene match: 10. The germline CDR1 and CDR2 sequences are PRHDT and FYEKMQ (reference sequence). The CDR3 extends over 15 amino acids. Here the CDR3 DNA reads TGTGCCAGCAGCTTTTCAGGGGGCCTCCTCGGTGGCTACACCTTC. Protein: CASSFSGGLLGGYTF. The full variable domain, its missing parts supplied by reference TRBV13 and TRBJ1-2, is AAGVIQSPRHLIKEKRETATLKCYPIPRHDTVYWYQQGPGQDPQFLISFYEKMQSDKGSIPDRFSAQQFSDYHSELNMSSLELGDSALYFCASSFSGGLLGGYTFGSGTRLTVV.

The chain couples TRBV4-3 to TRBJ2-1; 10 bases map to TRBD2. CDR1 and CDR2 (germline): LGHNA, YSLEER. The V segment lost 4 bases and the J segment 0 bases; nucleotides outside the gene matches: 18. CDR3 size: 21 residues. CDR3 coding DNA: TGCGCCAGCAGCCCAGTTGGGACAGGACTAGCGGTGATGAGCTCCTACAATGAGCAGTTCTTC. This gives the protein CASSPVGTGLAVMSSYNEQFF.

The genes are TRBV6-5 and TRBJ1-2; 8 bases agree with TRBD1. Germline loops: CDR1 MNHEY, CDR2 SVGAGI. CDR3 length: 11 amino acids. Unmatched junction bases numbered 2, after V lost 6 bases and J lost 8 bases. The CDR3 region has the DNA TGTGCCAGCAGATCAGGGGGCGGCTACACCTTC. This translates into CASRSGGGYTF.

V gene TRBV5-1 combines with J gene TRBJ2-3; 11 bases match TRBD2. V lost 4 bases to trimming and J lost 5 bases; unmatched junction nucleotides: 9. The CDR3 has 16 residues. Germline CDR1 reads SGHRS; CDR2 reads YFSETQ. The chain's CDR3 is CASSHIAGGLQDTQYF. The CDR3, as DNA: TGCGCCAGCAGCCACATAGCGGGGGGGCTACAAGATACGCAGTATTTT.

This chain links TRBV7-9 with TRBJ1-4; maybe TRBD1 (6 bases). Trimming cost V 4 bases and J 8 bases, with 17 bases left between them. Germline lookup yields CDR1 SEHNR and CDR2 FQNEAQ (reference sequence). CDR3 length: 15 amino acids. The CDR3 sequence: CASSSFSGGGEKLFF. The CDR3 DNA reads as TGTGCCAGCAGCTCCTTCAGTGGGGGCGGGGAAAAACTGTTTTTT.

The chain combines TRBV7-2 with TRBJ1-2, with D possibly TRBD1 on 5 matching bases. Germline CDR1 reads SGHTA; CDR2 reads FQGNSA. V lost 5 bases to trimming and J lost 7 bases, with 11 bases between them. This CDR3 has 12 residues. CDR3 nucleotide sequence: TGTGCCAGCAGCAACTACGGGGGTGGCTACACCTTC. This sequence encodes CASSNYGGGYTF.

This clone was seen a few times. The chain is built from TRBV2 and TRBJ2-2; no clear D gene. Germline V lookup: CDR1 SNHLY, CDR2 FYNNEI. The CDR3 consists of 15 residues. V was clipped by 6 bases and J by 0 bases, with 11 bases between them. The CDR3 nucleotides are TGTGCCAGCAGGGAACAGTCCACGAACACCGGGGAGCTGTTTTTT. Its protein product is CASREQSTNTGELFF.

This clone qualifies as medium-sized. V and J are TRBV6-1 and TRBJ1-4; D is undetermined. Germline loops: CDR1 MNHNS, CDR2 SASEGT. Trimming removed 3 bases from V and 8 bases from J, with 10 bases in between. CDR3 length: 13 amino acids. Here the CDR3 reads CASSEGDTEKLFF. The CDR3 DNA follows: TGTGCCAGCAGTGAGGGAGACACAGAAAAACTGTTTTTT.

This chain uses TRBV9 with TRBJ2-1; 11 bases are a match to TRBD1. This CDR3 is built from 15 residues. Germline V gives CDR1 SGDLS, CDR2 YYNGEE. Trimming cost V 2 bases and J 7 bases; bases outside gene matches: 5. Here the CDR3 DNA reads TGTGCCAGCAGCGTTGGACAGGGGGCGAGGAATGAGCAGTTCTTC. This sequence encodes CASSVGQGARNEQFF.

The rearrangement joins TRBV9 to TRBJ1-1, with unresolved D. The V gene's germline CDR1 is SGDLS and CDR2 YYNGEE. There are 14 residues in the CDR3. The V end was cut by 2 bases, the J end by 2 bases, with 10 bases between. The CDR3 reads CASSVGRPNTEAFF. CDR3 nucleotide sequence: TGTGCCAGCAGCGTCGGCAGGCCTAACACTGAAGCTTTCTTT.

V and J are TRBV18 and TRBJ1-6; perhaps TRBD1 as D (5 bases). Trimming shortened V by 2 bases and J by 7 bases, and 6 bases separated the two germline ends. The length of the CDR3 is 13 residues. Germline CDR1 reads KGHSH; CDR2 reads LQKENI. CDR3 sequence reads: CASSPGANSPLHF. CDR3 nucleotide sequence: TGTGCCAGCTCACCAGGGGCAAATTCACCCCTCCACTTT.

The V call is TRBV5-1, the J call TRBJ2-2; perhaps TRBD2 as D (6 bases). The CDR3 is 16 residues long. V was pared by 0 bases and J by 4 bases, with 13 bases between. Germline CDR1 and CDR2: SGHRS and YFSETQ. The CDR3 nucleotides read TGCGCCAGCAGCTTGGCCGCAGCGGGTCGCACCGGGGAGCTGTTTTTT. Its translation is CASSLAAAGRTGELFF.

The rearrangement uses TRBV5-1 and TRBJ2-5; TRBD2 matches 7 bases. Germline-derived CDR1 and CDR2 are SGHRS and YFSETQ. The CDR3 contains 16 residues. The ends lost 0 bases at V and 1 base at J; junction bases unmatched: 6. The DNA for the CDR3 is TGCGCCAGCAGCTTGGGACCCAGCGGGGTCCAAGAGACCCAGTACTTC. Amino acids: CASSLGPSGVQETQYF.

The chain carries TRBV19 and TRBJ2-1; TRBD2 matches at 8 bases. Looked up from germline, CDR1 is LNHDA and CDR2 is SQIVND (reference sequence). The CDR3 totals 16 residues. The V segment lost 3 bases and the J segment 6 bases; nucleotides outside the gene matches: 10. The CDR3 region is CASSIGTRGRGNEQFF. The CDR3 DNA is TGTGCCAGTAGTATCGGGACTAGGGGCCGGGGCAATGAGCAGTTCTTC.

The gene calls are TRBV7-9 and TRBJ2-7, with no clear D. CDR3 length: 13 residues. Per germline, CDR1 SEHNR and CDR2 FQNEAQ (reference sequence). V was clipped by 5 bases and J by 0 bases, with 8 bases between them. The CDR3 loop reads CASSDDNSYEQYF. CDR3 bases: TGTGCCAGCAGCGACGACAACTCCTACGAGCAGTACTTC.

The V call is TRBV6-6, the J call TRBJ2-1; TRBD1 matches at 9 bases. The V segment lost 5 bases and the J segment 4 bases; nucleotides outside the gene matches: 9. Per the germline V gene, CDR1 is MNHNY and CDR2 is SVGAGI (reference sequence). The CDR3 covers 16 residues. The CDR3, as DNA: TGTGCCAGCAGTCAAGGGACAGGGAATAGGTACAATGAGCAGTTCTTC. Translation gives CASSQGTGNRYNEQFF.

The V call is TRBV5-5, the J call TRBJ1-2, with 9 bases matching TRBD1. Germline V CDR1 and CDR2: SGHKS, YYEKEE (reference sequence). This CDR3 has 15 residues. V was clipped by 4 bases and J by 2 bases; unmatched bases: 6. CDR3 protein: CASSHGTGRNYGYTF. CDR3 coding DNA: TGTGCCAGCAGCCACGGGACAGGGAGAAACTATGGCTACACCTTC.

This chain uses TRBV6-5 with TRBJ2-3; 9 bases fit TRBD1. The CDR3 runs 16 residues. The ends lost 4 bases at V and 2 bases at J; junction bases unmatched: 7. Germline CDR1 is MNHEY and CDR2 is SVGAGI. CDR3 sequence: CASSSPGQGATDTQYF. The CDR3, as DNA: TGTGCCAGCAGTTCCCCGGGACAGGGAGCCACAGATACGCAGTATTTT.

The chain employs TRBV5-1 and TRBJ1-2; TRBD1 matches 10 bases. CDR1 SGHRS and CDR2 YFSETQ come from the germline V gene. V lost 0 bases, J lost 2 bases, and 4 bases stayed unmatched. CDR3 length: 16 residues. CDR3 coding DNA: TGCGCCAGCAGCTTGGGACAGGGGGCTTCCAACTATGGCTACACCTTC. Protein: CASSLGQGASNYGYTF.

This chain joins TRBV5-1 and TRBJ1-1; TRBD1 aligns across 9 bases. The CDR3 is 16 residues long. Germline-derived CDR1 and CDR2 are SGHRS and YFSETQ. V gave up 0 bases and J gave up 5 bases; unmatched junction bases: 8. The CDR3 loop is CASSLAGQGMRTEAFF. In DNA, the CDR3 is TGCGCCAGCAGCTTGGCAGGACAGGGGATGAGAACTGAAGCTTTCTTT.

For the CDR3, the DNA is TGCGCCAGCAGCCCTCAGGGGGAAAGCAATCAGCCCCAGCATTTT. Translation gives CASSPQGESNQPQHF. The chain uses TRBV4-1 and TRBJ1-5; 7 nucleotides align to TRBD1. After removal of 4 bases from V and 1 base from J, the junction contained 4 bases not matched to a gene. CDR3 size: 15 residues. Per germline, CDR1 MGHRA and CDR2 YSYEKL.

This sequence joins TRBV6-6 and TRBJ1-1, with D perhaps matching TRBD1 (6 bases). The CDR3 length is 13 residues. CDR1 is MNHNY, CDR2 SVGAGI, per germline (reference sequence). Here the CDR3 DNA reads TGTGCTATACTTCGGACAGATGGGACTGAAGCTTTCTTT. It specifies CAILRTDGTEAFF.

Regarding this clone: At one boundary the junction diverges from the germline segment, which might be a read error. This chain joins TRBV11-2 and TRBJ2-3; 8 nucleotides match TRBD1. Germline V gene lookup returns CDR1 SGHAT and CDR2 FQNNGV. The CDR3 totals 13 residues. CDR3 protein: CASSLEGTGTQYF. The CDR3 nucleotides are TGTGCCAGCAGCCTTGAGGGGACAGGTACGCAGTATTTT.

The CDR3 nucleotides are TGTGCCAGCAGCTTAGTACCTACGGCCGGGGAGCTGTTTTTT. Its translation is CASSLVPTAGELFF. The gene calls are TRBV11-2 and TRBJ2-2; no reliable D call. The germline V gene encodes CDR1 SGHAT and CDR2 FQNNGV. The CDR3 extends over 14 amino acids. V lost 1 base and J lost 6, with 9 bases in between.

The rearrangement links TRBV5-6 to TRBJ2-7; 7 bases agree with TRBD2. Germline lookup yields CDR1 SGHDT and CDR2 YYEEEE. This CDR3 is built from 14 residues. V lost 0 bases, J lost 2 bases, and 2 bases stayed unmatched. The CDR3 DNA sequence: TGTGCCAGCAGCTTGGATGGGGGGGCCTACGAGCAGTACTTC. It yields the protein CASSLDGGAYEQYF.

The J gene is TRBJ2-3, the V gene TRBV9; the match to TRBD2 covers 12 bases. Per germline, CDR1 SGDLS and CDR2 YYNGEE. Trimming cost V 4 bases and J 1 base; bases outside gene matches: 7. This CDR3 is 17 amino acids long. For the CDR3, the DNA is TGTGCCAGCAGCCAAACCCTAGCGGGAGGGCGCACAGATACGCAGTATTTT. This codes for CASSQTLAGGRTDTQYF.

This clone was counted once. The chain has TRBV11-2 and TRBJ2-5; TRBD2 agrees at 13 bases. The length of the CDR3 is 16 residues. Germline V lookup: CDR1 SGHAT, CDR2 FQNNGV. V dropped 4 bases and J dropped 0; count of bases not matched to a gene: 2. The CDR3 loop is CASSYGLAGDQETQYF. CDR3 DNA: TGTGCCAGCAGCTACGGACTAGCGGGAGACCAAGAGACCCAGTACTTC.

This chain joins TRBV7-6 and TRBJ2-2, with TRBD2 identical over 9 bases. The junction had 5 bases not matched to a gene; V was cut back by 1 base and J by 2 bases. The CDR3 consists of 17 residues. Per germline, CDR1 SGHVS and CDR2 FNYEAQ. CDR3 loop: CASSLVLSGGNTGELFF. The CDR3 region has the DNA TGTGCCAGCAGCTTAGTTCTTAGCGGGGGAAACACCGGGGAGCTGTTTTTT.